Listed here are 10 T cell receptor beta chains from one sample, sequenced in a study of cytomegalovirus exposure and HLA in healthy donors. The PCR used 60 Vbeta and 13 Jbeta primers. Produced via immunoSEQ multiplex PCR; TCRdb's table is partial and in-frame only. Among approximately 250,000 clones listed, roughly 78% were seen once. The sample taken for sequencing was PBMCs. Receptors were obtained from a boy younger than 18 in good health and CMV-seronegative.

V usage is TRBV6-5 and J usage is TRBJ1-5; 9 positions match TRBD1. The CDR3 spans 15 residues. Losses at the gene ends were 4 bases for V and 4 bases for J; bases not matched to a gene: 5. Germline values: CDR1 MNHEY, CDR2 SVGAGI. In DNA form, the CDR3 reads TGTGCCAGCAGTTTAGGACAGGGGTCAAATCAGCCCCAGCATTTT. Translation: CASSLGQGSNQPQHF.

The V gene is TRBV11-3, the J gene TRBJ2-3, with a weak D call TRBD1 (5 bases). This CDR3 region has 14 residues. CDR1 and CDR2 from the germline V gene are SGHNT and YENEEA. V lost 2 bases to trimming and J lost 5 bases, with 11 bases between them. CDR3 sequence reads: CASSLSQGRDTQYF. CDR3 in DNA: TGTGCCAGCAGCTTAAGTCAGGGAAGAGATACGCAGTATTTT.

The CDR3 sequence: CASSSGTGSTGELFF. CDR3 nucleotides: TGTGCCAGCAGCAGCGGGACAGGGAGCACCGGGGAGCTGTTTTTT. The rearrangement joins TRBV2 to TRBJ2-2, with 9 positions matching TRBD1. Germline lookup yields CDR1 SNHLY and CDR2 FYNNEI. The CDR3 length is 15 residues. J was trimmed by 4 bases and V by 6 bases; bases with no gene match: 6.

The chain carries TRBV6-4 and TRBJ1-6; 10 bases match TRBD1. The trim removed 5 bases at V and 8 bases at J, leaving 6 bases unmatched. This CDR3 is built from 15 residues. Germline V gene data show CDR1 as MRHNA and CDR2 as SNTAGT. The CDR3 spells CASSRDRGADSPLHF. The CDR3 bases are TGTGCCAGCAGTAGGGACAGGGGAGCGGATTCACCCCTCCACTTT.

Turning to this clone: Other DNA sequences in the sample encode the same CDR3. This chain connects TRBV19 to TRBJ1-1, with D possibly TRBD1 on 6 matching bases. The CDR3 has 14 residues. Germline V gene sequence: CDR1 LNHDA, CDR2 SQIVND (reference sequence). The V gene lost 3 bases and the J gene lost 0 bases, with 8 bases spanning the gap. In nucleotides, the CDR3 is TGTGCCAGTAGTATCAACAGGGTGAACACTGAAGCTTTCTTT. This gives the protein CASSINRVNTEAFF.

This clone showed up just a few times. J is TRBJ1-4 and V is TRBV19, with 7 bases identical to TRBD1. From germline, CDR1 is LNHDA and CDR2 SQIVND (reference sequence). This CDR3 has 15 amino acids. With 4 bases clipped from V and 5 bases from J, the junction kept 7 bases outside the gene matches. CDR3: CASSTREGGNEKLFF. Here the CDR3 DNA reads TGTGCCAGTAGTACCCGAGAAGGGGGCAATGAAAAACTGTTTTTT.

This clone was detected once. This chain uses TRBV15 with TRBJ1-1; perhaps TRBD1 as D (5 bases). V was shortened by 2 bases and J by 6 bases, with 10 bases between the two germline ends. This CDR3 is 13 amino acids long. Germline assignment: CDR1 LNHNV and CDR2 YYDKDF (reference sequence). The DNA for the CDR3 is TGTGCCACCAGCAGACTGGGGGGGGCTGAAGCTTTCTTT. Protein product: CATSRLGGAEAFF.

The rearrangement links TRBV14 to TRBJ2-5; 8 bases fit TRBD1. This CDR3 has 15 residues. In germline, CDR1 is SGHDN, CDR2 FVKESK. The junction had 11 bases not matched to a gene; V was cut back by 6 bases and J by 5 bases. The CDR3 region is CASSSTGGRRETQYF. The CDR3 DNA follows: TGTGCCAGCAGTTCAACAGGGGGTAGACGGGAGACCCAGTACTTC.

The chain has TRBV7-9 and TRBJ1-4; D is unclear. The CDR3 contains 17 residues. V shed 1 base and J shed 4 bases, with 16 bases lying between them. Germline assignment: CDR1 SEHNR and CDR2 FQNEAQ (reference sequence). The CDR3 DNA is TGTGCCAGCAGCTTAGATCGCACACGCTTTGGTAATGAAAAACTGTTTTTT. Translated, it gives CASSLDRTRFGNEKLFF.

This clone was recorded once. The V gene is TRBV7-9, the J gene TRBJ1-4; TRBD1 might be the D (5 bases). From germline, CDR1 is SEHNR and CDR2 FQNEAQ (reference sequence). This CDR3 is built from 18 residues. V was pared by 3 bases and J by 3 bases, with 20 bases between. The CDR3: CASSLGRSSGQPNEKLFF. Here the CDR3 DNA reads TGTGCCAGCAGCTTGGGCCGATCCTCAGGGCAGCCTAATGAAAAACTGTTTTTT.